By sample fraction, the clone carrying this TCR beta chain is medium-sized. Stated time point: sample taken at primary tumor resection. The approximately 72 donors had untreated early-stage non-small cell lung cancer. This sample is drawn from a study of spatial heterogeneity in lung cancer. A single record per CDR3 protein comes from TCRdb applying MiXCR to the 5' RACE reads. The sample includes around 2,900 distinct CDR3 sequences, approximately 9.3% of them seen just once. Trimming stripped 4 bases from V and 1 base from J, with 16 bases between. The length of the CDR3 is 17 residues. Germline CDR1 is MGHRA and CDR2 is YSYEKL.

The rearrangement joins TRBV4-1 to TRBJ2-2, with D hard to call. This sequence was found in a female donor with early-stage non-small cell lung cancer. Source: normal lung tissue next to the tumor, taken at surgery. CDR3 DNA: TGCGCCAGCAGCCCATGGGGAAAGGAATGGAACACCGGGGAGCTGTTTTTT. Translated: CASSPWGKEWNTGELFF.